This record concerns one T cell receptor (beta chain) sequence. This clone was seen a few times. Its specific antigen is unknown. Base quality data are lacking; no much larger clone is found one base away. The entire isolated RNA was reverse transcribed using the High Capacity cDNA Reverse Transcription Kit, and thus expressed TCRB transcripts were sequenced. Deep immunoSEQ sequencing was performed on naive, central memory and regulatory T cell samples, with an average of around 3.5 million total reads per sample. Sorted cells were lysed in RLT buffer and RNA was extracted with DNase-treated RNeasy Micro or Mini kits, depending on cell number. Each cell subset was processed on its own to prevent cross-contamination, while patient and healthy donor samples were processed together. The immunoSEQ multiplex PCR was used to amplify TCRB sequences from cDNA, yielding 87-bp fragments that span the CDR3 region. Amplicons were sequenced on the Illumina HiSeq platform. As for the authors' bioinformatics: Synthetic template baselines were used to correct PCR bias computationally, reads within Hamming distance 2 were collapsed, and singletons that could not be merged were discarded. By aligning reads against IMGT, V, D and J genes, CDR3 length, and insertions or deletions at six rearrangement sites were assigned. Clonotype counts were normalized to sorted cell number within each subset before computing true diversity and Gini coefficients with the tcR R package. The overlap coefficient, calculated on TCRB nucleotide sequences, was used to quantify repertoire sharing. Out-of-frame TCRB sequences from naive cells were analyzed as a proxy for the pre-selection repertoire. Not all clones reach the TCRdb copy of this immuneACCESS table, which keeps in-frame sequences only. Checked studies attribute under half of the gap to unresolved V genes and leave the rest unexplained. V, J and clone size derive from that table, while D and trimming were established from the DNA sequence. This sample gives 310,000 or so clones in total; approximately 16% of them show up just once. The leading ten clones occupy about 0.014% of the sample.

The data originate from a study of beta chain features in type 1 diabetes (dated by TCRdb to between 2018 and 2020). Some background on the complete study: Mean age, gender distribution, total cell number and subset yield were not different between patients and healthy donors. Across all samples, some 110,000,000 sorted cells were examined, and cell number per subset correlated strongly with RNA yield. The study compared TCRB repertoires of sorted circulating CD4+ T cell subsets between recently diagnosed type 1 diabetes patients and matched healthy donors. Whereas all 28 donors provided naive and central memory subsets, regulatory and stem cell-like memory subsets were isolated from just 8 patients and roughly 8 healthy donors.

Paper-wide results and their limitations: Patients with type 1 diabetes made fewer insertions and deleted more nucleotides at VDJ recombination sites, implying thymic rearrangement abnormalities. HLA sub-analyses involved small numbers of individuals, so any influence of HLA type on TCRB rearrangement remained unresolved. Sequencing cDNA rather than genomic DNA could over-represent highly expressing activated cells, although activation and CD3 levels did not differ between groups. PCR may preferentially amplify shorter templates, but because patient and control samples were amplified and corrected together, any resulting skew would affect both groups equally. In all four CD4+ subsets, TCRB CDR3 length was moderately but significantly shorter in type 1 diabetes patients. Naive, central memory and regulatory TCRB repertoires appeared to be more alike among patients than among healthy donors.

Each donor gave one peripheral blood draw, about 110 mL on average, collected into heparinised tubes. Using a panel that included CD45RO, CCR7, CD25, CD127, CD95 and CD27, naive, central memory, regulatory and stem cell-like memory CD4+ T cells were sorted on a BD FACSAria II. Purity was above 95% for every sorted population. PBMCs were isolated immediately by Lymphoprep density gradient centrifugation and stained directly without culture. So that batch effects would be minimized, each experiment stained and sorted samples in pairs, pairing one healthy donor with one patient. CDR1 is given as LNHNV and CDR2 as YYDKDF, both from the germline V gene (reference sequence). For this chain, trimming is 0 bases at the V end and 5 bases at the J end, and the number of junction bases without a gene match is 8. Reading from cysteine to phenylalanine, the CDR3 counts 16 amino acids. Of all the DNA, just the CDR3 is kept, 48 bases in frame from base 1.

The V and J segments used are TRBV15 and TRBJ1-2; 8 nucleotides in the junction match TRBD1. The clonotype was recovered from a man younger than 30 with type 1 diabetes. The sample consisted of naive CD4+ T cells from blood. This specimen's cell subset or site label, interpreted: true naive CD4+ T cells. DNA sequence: TGTGCCACCAGCAGAGAAGCAGGGGGCGAGGGGTATGGCTACACCTTC. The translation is CATSREAGGEGYGYTF. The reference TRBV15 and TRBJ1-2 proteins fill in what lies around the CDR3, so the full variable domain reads DAMVIQNPRYQVTQFGKPVTLSCSQTLNHNVMYWYQQKSSQAPKLLFHYYDKDFNNEADTPDNFQSRRPNTSFCFLDIRSPGLGDTAMYLCATSREAGGEGYGYTFGSGTRLTVV.